Listed below are T cell receptor beta chains from one sample, sequenced in a study of blood T cell repertoires in COVID-19. Produced via immunoSEQ multiplex PCR; TCRdb's table is partial and in-frame only. This repertoire shows under 200,000 clones, roughly nine tenths found once; its top ten account for under 30%. Sequenced material: PBMCs or T cells enriched from blood (not recorded which). The receptors here all came from a woman aged 40 to 50 in a cohort exposed to, infected with or recovered from COVID-19 (not recorded which). The conserved cysteine and the conserved F or W are not part of the CDR3 here. Fields, in order: clone size, J gene, V gene, CDR3 protein. The size field is filled for only some rows; it gives once, few, many or a size class.

size: .; J: TRBJ1-2; V: TRBV29-1; CDR3: SVMGQGIGGGYT
size: .; J: TRBJ1-5; V: TRBV10-3; CDR3: AISGGGFLDSNQPQH
size: .; J: TRBJ2-7; V: TRBV28; CDR3: ASSFPGGGYEQY
size: .; J: TRBJ2-3; V: TRBV7-2; CDR3: ASSLALPPDTQY
size: .; J: TRBJ1-1; V: TRBV27; CDR3: ASSLSSTGWTEAF
size: .; J: TRBJ1-1; V: TRBV7-9; CDR3: ASSPVGLNTEAF
size: .; J: TRBJ1-4; V: TRBV6-2/TRBV6-3; CDR3: ASSYRGQGNEKLF
size: once; J: TRBJ2-7; V: TRBV11-2; CDR3: ASSFPSDGGQPYEQY
size: .; J: TRBJ2-1; V: TRBV19; CDR3: ASSIINRGPDNEQF
size: .; J: TRBJ1-1; V: TRBV6-5; CDR3: ASSRDSKAF
size: .; J: TRBJ1-1; V: TRBV11-3; CDR3: ASSPRLGTRLAF
size: .; J: TRBJ2-3; V: TRBV4-1; CDR3: ASRHGLAGSTDTQY
size: .; J: TRBJ2-7; V: TRBV7-6; CDR3: ASSLAGDRGYEQY
size: .; J: TRBJ1-1; V: TRBV5-6; CDR3: ASSKGQGAARTEAF
size: .; J: TRBJ2-7; V: TRBV13; CDR3: ASSLSHRGPSYEQY
size: once; J: .; V: TRBV7-8; CDR3: ASSLGTELF
size: .; J: TRBJ1-5; V: TRBV28; CDR3: ASSPQGSNQPQH
size: .; J: TRBJ1-1; V: TRBV4-1; CDR3: ASSQDWTGVNTEAF
size: .; J: TRBJ1-4; V: TRBV13; CDR3: ASSSPGQRNEKLF
size: .; J: TRBJ2-1; V: TRBV27; CDR3: ASKQWTLYNEQF
size: .; J: TRBJ1-6; V: TRBV11-3; CDR3: ASRDRFNSPLH
size: .; J: TRBJ2-1; V: TRBV7-8; CDR3: ASLAGVGYNEQF
size: few; J: TRBJ2-1; V: TRBV7-6; CDR3: ASSPLTSSSYNEQF
size: .; J: TRBJ2-2; V: TRBV6-2/TRBV6-3; CDR3: ASSRTGAGELF
size: .; J: TRBJ2-1; V: TRBV6-1; CDR3: ASSEVLYNEQF
size: .; J: TRBJ1-5; V: TRBV6-2/TRBV6-3; CDR3: ASSRAQAWQPQH
size: few; J: TRBJ2-7; V: TRBV5-6; CDR3: ASSRGGGTVSYEQY
size: once; J: TRBJ1-2; V: TRBV7-9; CDR3: ASSKGPSADYGYT
size: .; J: TRBJ2-7; V: TRBV5-5; CDR3: ASSVVTGTRSYEQY
size: .; J: TRBJ1-6; V: TRBV19; CDR3: ASSQDRGSDSPLH
size: .; J: TRBJ1-1; V: TRBV5-1; CDR3: ASSLESRAEAF
size: .; J: TRBJ1-3; V: TRBV4-1; CDR3: ASSQDRSVYSGNTIY
size: .; J: TRBJ2-1; V: TRBV9; CDR3: ASSVGGGFYEQF
size: .; J: TRBJ2-2; V: TRBV4-1; CDR3: ASSQQGYTGELF
size: once; J: TRBJ1-1; V: TRBV10-2; CDR3: ASSESQGGTEAF
size: .; J: TRBJ2-3; V: TRBV10-2; CDR3: ASSGLVHTDTQY
size: .; J: TRBJ1-2; V: TRBV7-9; CDR3: ASSLGAIGYT
size: .; J: TRBJ2-5; V: TRBV7-8; CDR3: ASSLVSGQGAVETQY
size: .; J: TRBJ2-1; V: TRBV9; CDR3: ASSVRRSYNEQF